This T cell receptor beta chain stems from a study of cytomegalovirus exposure and HLA in healthy donors (dated by TCRdb to the late 2010s). For the wider study: An earlier analysis of 587 of the donors reported 276 Gb of sequence data and 95 million to 120 million unique TCR beta sequences obtained from 180 million or so T cells. An early release that covered fewer than 800 HLA-typed donors contained approximately 300 gigabases of sequencing data and roughly 84 million unique TCR sequences. An earlier analysis of around 640 of the donors used high-throughput TCR beta sequencing to judge whether each TCR beta V gene segment behaved as functional or pseudogenic. Of the roughly 390 genotyped donors, roughly 80% were placed in the genetic ancestry cluster associated with self-reported Caucasian donors. High-throughput TCR immunosequencing, statistical association of individual TCRs with disease status, and machine learning were combined to predict cytomegalovirus infection status. All discovery cohort repertoires had been generated using a single sequencing platform. The T cell repertoires of some 700 subjects were profiled by immunosequencing and related to cytomegalovirus serostatus. The study was designed to test whether signatures of past pathogen exposure could be identified by cataloging public T cell receptors. Among a few hundred genotyped donors of the cohort, an average of about 240,000 unique TCR beta nucleotide sequences were sequenced per donor, roughly 20% of them non-productive. A later genetic analysis used genome-wide SNP genotypes for about 65% of the roughly 700 donors, treating that subset as a discovery cohort. Typing coverage varied by locus: about 629-630 donors for A, B, C, DRB1 and DQB1; 522 for DQA1; more than 600 for DPA1; around 450 for DPB1. Five DR-DQ haplotypes were handled as single units for association and clustering, since linkage in the cohort was strong. Besides the first cohort of some 670 subjects, a separate validation cohort made up of over 95 different subjects was used. Donor age, sex, ethnicity and CMV serostatus were compiled alongside the repertoire data. HLA typing included class I and class II loci at four-digit resolution. In a later analysis, previously published TCR beta repertoires from roughly 710 donors were re-analyzed and high-resolution HLA genotyping was added so that TCR occurrence patterns could be studied. Rather than using new phenotypic data, the later analysis identified candidate immune exposures from TCR beta sequences and from how often those sequences occurred across donors.

The cohort comprised fewer than 750 healthy bone marrow donors. At the time of sampling, every cohort member was nominally healthy, though immune exposures that went unrecorded were likely present. The donor tested CMV seronegative and was one of the 352 seronegative cohort members. Every donor gave a peripheral blood sample, and the peripheral blood mononuclear cells from that sample were used for TCR beta sequencing. Genomic DNA extraction from the blood cell samples was performed with the Qiagen DNeasy Blood Extraction Kit. This clone was found once. Its antigen specificity is not known. The sample holds no much larger clone one base away, and base qualities are not on file. The method was the immunoSEQ multiplex PCR assay. For the multiplex PCR, a mixture combining 60 forward primers for TCR Vbeta segments and 13 reverse primers for TCR Jbeta segments was used. The CDR3 region of rearranged TCR beta genes was amplified from genomic DNA by a multiplex PCR assay. Amplified TCR beta libraries were sequenced as 87-base-pair reads on the Illumina HiSeq System. The published analysis was carried out like this. A later analysis tallied tens of millions of unique TCR beta chains across the 660 or so repertoires, and about 10 million of those chains were shared by two or more donors. Raw reads were error-corrected and collapsed into unique sequences by a nearest-neighbor algorithm in which closely related sequences were merged to remove PCR and sequencing errors. CDR3 sequences were aligned to IMGT reference sequences to assign V, D and J gene segments. Each retained sequence needed at least a six-nucleotide match to both a V gene segment and a J gene segment. A rearrangement was called productive if the CDR3 had no stop codons and remained in frame with V and J, and every other rearrangement was called non-productive. CDR3 was defined according to IMGT convention as the region running from the second conserved V-encoded cysteine to the conserved J-encoded phenylalanine. The earlier analysis of about 530 of the donors excluded any sequence lacking an unambiguous match to a single V gene segment. In an earlier analysis of 587 of the donors, a V segment was called functional when productive rearrangements were above 56.7%, and segregating when the standard deviation between donors exceeded 5%. To diagnose cytomegalovirus status from the catalog of TCR beta chain sequences, a statistical classification framework was built. A later analysis assigned V and J genes by comparing TCR nucleotide sequences with IMGT/GENE-DB human TR gene sequences. A later analysis assigned CDR3 sequences and most-parsimonious VDJ recombination scenarios with the TCRdist pipeline. In a later analysis, each TCR beta chain was defined by its CDR3 amino acid sequence together with its V-gene family, and reads lacking a unique V-gene family were excluded. A later analysis removed 592 highly shared, low-generation-probability nucleotide sequences to deal with suspected cross-contamination and a sequencing artifact. For each public chain, a later analysis derived a clonal expansion index from normalized ranks of inferred template counts within each repertoire. Generation probabilities in a later analysis came from a VDJ recombination model fitted to out-of-frame rearrangements, and those results were checked against IGoR. In a later analysis, hypergeometric tests were used to score TCR-TCR, TCR-HLA and TCR-CMV co-occurrence, with a repertoire-size bias correction applied to TCR pairs. A later analysis estimated false discovery rates by permuting HLA or CMV assignments 20 times. In a later analysis, co-occurring TCRs were grouped with DBSCAN, and TCRdist sequence similarity was added when clustering was performed within HLA-allele-positive subsets. Co-occurrence clustering excluded repertoires with fewer than 30,000 or more than 120,000 public chains, plus five with anomalous nucleotide sharing. Sourced from immuneACCESS, this table was stored by TCRdb with only in-frame sequences that have V and J called. A share of the clones is absent; for the studies checked, an unresolved V gene accounts for under half, and the remainder has no known explanation. V and J calls and clone size follow that table, whereas D and trimming were derived from the DNA. The sample contains 85,000 to 100,000 clones, over 75% of them found a single time. The ten largest clones take up about 7.3% of the sample.

Taken from the germline V gene, the CDR1 and CDR2 loops are MGHRA and YSYEKL. The CDR3, from cysteine to phenylalanine, totals 15 residues. Just CDR3 DNA is preserved here, 45 bases in frame from base 1. V sheds 1 base and J sheds 4 bases, leaving 12 bases between their ends. General findings and caveats noted by the study authors: A cluster of highly shared sequence variants was judged likely to be a technical artifact of the sequencing pipeline. Some IMGT-functional V segments, including TRBV6-2 and TRBV6-3, could not be distinguished by the 87-base-pair reads and were therefore excluded. This cohort had only TCR beta chains sequenced, and the lack of alpha or paired-chain data limited which features could be detected. Correlated functional status among segregating V segments might reflect linkage disequilibrium, but an unknown experimental factor could not be ruled out. Specific HLA alleles were associated with roughly 17,000 TCR beta sequences at a false discovery rate of 0.05 in a later analysis. Presence/absence analyses assumed roughly uniform sequencing depth across donors, an assumption that may not hold. A later analysis found that most CMV-associated TCR beta chains appeared HLA-restricted, with HLA associations seemingly driven largely by CMV exposure. In the study, about 150 TCR beta chains were listed as associated with cytomegalovirus. Broadly in line with IMGT annotations, most TCR beta V segments showed up in productive rearrangements about 90% or about 30% of the time in an earlier analysis of some 590 of the donors. According to a later analysis, parvovirus B19, influenza, CMV and Epstein-Barr virus appeared linked to several top co-occurrence clusters. A later analysis found that TCR association rates varied across HLA loci, with DRB1 alleles showing the most associated TCRs and HLA-C alleles the fewest. The classifier was reported to diagnose cytomegalovirus status with high specificity and sensitivity in both the original and validation cohorts. CMV serostatus was the only immune exposure information available for the cohort. An association between a missense DCLRE1C variant and V-gene and J-gene trimming of TCR beta chains was found in a later genetic analysis and replicated in an independent cohort. While some public TCRs were present in many individuals, most TCR sequences turned up only very rarely across donors. The earlier analysis of almost 600 of the donors excluded 15 to 20 rarely observed V segments, including chromosome 9 orphons, because counts were too low. A further reported finding was that TCR beta sequences accurately predicted the HLA-A and HLA-B alleles for most subjects in the first cohort. Compared with the approximately 710-donor mean, donors in an Asian-associated ancestry cluster had fewer N-insertions in productive TCRs, according to a later genetic analysis. When HLA alleles, especially DR and DQ, strongly co-occurred, attributing TCR associations to individual alleles was difficult. In a later analysis, HLA-associated TCR beta chains were found to be more clonally expanded and to have lower generation probabilities than equally common non-associated chains. The authors suggested that the approach could potentially be extended to other disease states and immunological phenotypes. Because some donors lacked HLA typing at each locus, the association tests relied only on the typed subset. In vitro tests confirmed that a few of the cytomegalovirus-associated TCR beta chains recognize cytomegalovirus antigens.

Sequences were obtained from PBMCs. The source of this sequence is a man aged 30-40 years in good health and CMV-seronegative. The chain links TRBV4-1 with TRBJ2-3; tentative D gene TRBD2, with 5 bases matching. Here the CDR3 is given as CASSQGVVSADTQYF. The nucleotide sequence reads TGCGCCAGCAGCCAAGGAGTGGTTAGCGCAGATACGCAGTATTTT.